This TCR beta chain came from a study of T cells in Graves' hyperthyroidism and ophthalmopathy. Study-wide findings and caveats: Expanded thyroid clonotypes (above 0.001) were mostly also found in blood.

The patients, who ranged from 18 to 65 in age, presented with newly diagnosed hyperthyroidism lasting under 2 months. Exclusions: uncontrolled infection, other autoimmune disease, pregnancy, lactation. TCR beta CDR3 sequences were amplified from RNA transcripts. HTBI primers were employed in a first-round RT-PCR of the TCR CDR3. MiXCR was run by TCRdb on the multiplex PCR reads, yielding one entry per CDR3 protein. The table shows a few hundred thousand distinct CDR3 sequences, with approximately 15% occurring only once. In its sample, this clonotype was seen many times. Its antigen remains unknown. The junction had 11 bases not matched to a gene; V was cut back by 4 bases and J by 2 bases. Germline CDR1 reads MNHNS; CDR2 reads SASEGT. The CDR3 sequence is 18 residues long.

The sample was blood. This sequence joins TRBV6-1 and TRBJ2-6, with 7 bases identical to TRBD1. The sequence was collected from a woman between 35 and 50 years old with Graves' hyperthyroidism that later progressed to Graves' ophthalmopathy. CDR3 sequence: CASSVGDRTATGANVLTF. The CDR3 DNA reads TGTGCCAGCAGTGTGGGGGACAGAACTGCCACTGGGGCCAACGTCCTGACTTTC.